The sequence of this T cell receptor beta chain was determined in a study of blood T cell repertoires in COVID-19. At the level of the study: The samples span acute and convalescent COVID-19 from the United States, Italy and Spain.

The V and J ends lost 1 base and 0 bases, in that order; junction bases with no gene match: 6. Germline loops: CDR1 SGHVS, CDR2 FQNEAQ. This CDR3 region has 18 residues. Only a few counts were recorded for this clone. Methods used by the authors: Nucleated cell counts were estimated from reference gene primer amplification. Here immunoSEQ multiplex PCR was the method, and the copy in TCRdb shows in-frame clones only, minus some. V, J and clone size reflect that table, while D and trimming were determined from the DNA. This repertoire shows about 150,000 clones, approximately 85% found once; its top ten account for 0.63%.

J is TRBJ2-6 and V is TRBV7-8, with TRBD2 matching over 7 bases. The sample taken for sequencing was peripheral blood. The TCR comes from a man aged 55 to 70 with COVID-19, enrolled during active disease. CDR3 in amino acids: CASSLGEGYISGANVLTF. CDR3 sequence (DNA): TGTGCCAGCAGCTTAGGGGAGGGGTACATCTCTGGGGCCAACGTCCTGACTTTC.